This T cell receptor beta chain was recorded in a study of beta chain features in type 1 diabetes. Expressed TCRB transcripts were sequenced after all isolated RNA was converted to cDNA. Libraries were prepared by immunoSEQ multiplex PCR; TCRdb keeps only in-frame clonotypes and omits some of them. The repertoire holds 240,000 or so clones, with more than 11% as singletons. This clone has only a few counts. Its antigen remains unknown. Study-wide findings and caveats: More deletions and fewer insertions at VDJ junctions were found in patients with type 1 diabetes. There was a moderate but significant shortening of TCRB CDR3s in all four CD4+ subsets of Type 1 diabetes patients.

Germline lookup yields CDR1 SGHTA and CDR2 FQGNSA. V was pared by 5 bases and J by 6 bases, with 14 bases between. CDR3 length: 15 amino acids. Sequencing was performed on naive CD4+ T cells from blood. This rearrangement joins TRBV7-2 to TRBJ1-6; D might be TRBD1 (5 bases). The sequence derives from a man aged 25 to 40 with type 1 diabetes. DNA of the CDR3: TGTGCCAGCAGCCGACCGACAGCCCTTAATTCACCCCTCCACTTT. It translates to CASSRPTALNSPLHF.